The 18 T cell receptor beta chains below come from one sample, sequenced in a study of beta chain features in type 1 diabetes. Their specific antigens are unknown. Study results and limitations: In every one of the four CD4+ subsets, TCRB CDR3s were moderately but significantly shorter in Type 1 diabetes patients.

As every portion of the isolated RNA was reverse transcribed, the sequencing read expressed TCRB transcripts. Data came from immunoSEQ multiplex PCR; TCRdb stores just in-frame clones and leaves some out. Altogether around 280,000 clones are present, over 12% being singletons, with the ten largest covering 0.015% to 0.019%. Input material: naive CD4+ T cells from blood. The receptors were sampled from a man between 18 and 35 years old with type 1 diabetes.

The chain is built from TRBV5-1 and TRBJ2-3; 11 bases are a match to TRBD2. The CDR3 covers 16 residues. The J segment lost 7 bases and the V segment lost 0 bases, leaving 7 bases of the junction unmatched. The germline gives CDR1 SGHRS, CDR2 YFSETQ. This CDR3 is CASSLDTSGGGHTQYF. The CDR3 region has the DNA TGCGCCAGCAGCTTGGATACTAGCGGGGGAGGGCATACGCAGTATTTT. The full variable domain, in which reference TRBV5-1 and TRBJ2-3 provide the parts outside the CDR3, is KAGVTQTPRYLIKTRGQQVTLSCSPISGHRSVSWYQQTPGQGLQFLFEYFSETQRNKGNFPGRFSGRQFSNSRSEMNVSTLELGDSALYLCASSLDTSGGGHTQYFGPGTRLTVL.

This chain connects TRBV5-1 to TRBJ2-1, with D possibly TRBD2 on 6 matching bases. V dropped 2 bases and J dropped 3 bases, with 15 bases sitting between them. CDR1 and CDR2 (germline): SGHRS, YFSETQ. CDR3 size: 16 residues. The CDR3 is CASSFSPGADYNEQFF. The CDR3 coding sequence is TGCGCCAGCAGCTTCTCACCGGGAGCAGACTACAATGAGCAGTTCTTC.

The V gene is TRBV28, the J gene TRBJ2-1, with D perhaps matching TRBD1 (5 bases). This CDR3 spans 18 amino acids. Germline V gene sequence: CDR1 MDHEN, CDR2 SYDVKM. Deletions cut 6 bases from V and 0 bases from J, with 21 bases between. The CDR3 loop reads CASRIPLTGTSSYNEQFF. Here the CDR3 DNA reads TGTGCCAGCAGAATCCCTTTAACAGGAACGAGCTCCTACAATGAGCAGTTCTTC.

The chain carries TRBV7-9 and TRBJ2-2; 12 bases agree with TRBD2. Trimming took 5 bases from V and 0 from J; bases not matched to a gene: 4. From germline, CDR1 is SEHNR and CDR2 FQNEAQ (reference sequence). CDR3 size: 17 residues. The CDR3 coding sequence is TGTGCCAGCAGCCCTAGCGGGGGGGGATCGAACACCGGGGAGCTGTTTTTT. It specifies CASSPSGGGSNTGELFF.

The rearrangement joins TRBV7-2 to TRBJ2-1, with 8 nucleotides matching TRBD2. After removal of 2 bases from V and 4 bases from J, the junction contained 7 bases not matched to a gene. The CDR3 has 16 amino acids. Germline V CDR1 and CDR2: SGHTA, FQGNSA. The CDR3: CASSLRSAGGYNEQFF. In nucleotides, the CDR3 is TGTGCCAGCAGCTTAAGATCCGCGGGGGGATACAATGAGCAGTTCTTC.

In its sample, this clone was seen a few times. DNA of the CDR3: TGTGCCAGCAGCTTAAGGAGGAGTTGGGGTACAGATACGCAGTATTTT. Amino acids: CASSLRRSWGTDTQYF. The chain joins TRBV7-2 to TRBJ2-3, with a weak D call TRBD2 (5 bases). The germline V and J ends were trimmed by 2 bases and 3 bases, with 15 bases remaining between them. Germline V gene lookup returns CDR1 SGHTA and CDR2 FQGNSA. The CDR3 loop spans 16 amino acids.

The genes are TRBV18 and TRBJ2-1; D is possibly TRBD2 (5 bases). CDR1 KGHSH and CDR2 LQKENI come from the germline V gene. There are 14 residues in the CDR3. The V end was cut by 1 base, the J end by 5 bases, with 9 bases between. CDR3 DNA: TGTGCCAGCTCACCACGCCGGGAAAACAATGAGCAGTTCTTC. As protein: CASSPRRENNEQFF.

The chain employs TRBV19 and TRBJ2-7, with a possible D match to TRBD1 (5 bases). The CDR3 length is 14 residues. Germline CDR1 and CDR2: LNHDA and SQIVND (reference sequence). Deletions cut 3 bases from V and 2 bases from J, with 11 bases between. CDR3 residues: CASSILDKPYEQYF. CDR3 in DNA: TGTGCCAGTAGTATTCTGGACAAACCCTACGAGCAGTACTTC. Filled out from reference TRBV19 and TRBJ2-7, the complete variable domain reads DGGITQSPKYLFRKEGQNVTLSCEQNLNHDAMYWYRQDPGQGLRLIYYSQIVNDFQKGDIAEGYSVSREKKESFPLTVTSAQKNPTAFYLCASSILDKPYEQYFGPGTRLTVT.

V and J are TRBV5-1 and TRBJ2-2; 8 nucleotides align to TRBD1. The trim removed 1 base at V and 6 bases at J, leaving 2 bases unmatched. The CDR3 is made up of 14 amino acids. Looked up from germline, CDR1 is SGHRS and CDR2 is YFSETQ. The DNA of the CDR3 is TGCGCCAGCAGCTTGAGACAGGGGCCCGGGGAGCTGTTTTTT. Protein sequence: CASSLRQGPGELFF.

This clone was seen only a few times. J is TRBJ1-2 and V is TRBV9; possible D gene TRBD1, 6 bases. CDR3 length equals 14 residues. V lost 2 bases and J 4 bases, leaving 12 bases between the germline ends. Germline V gene lookup returns CDR1 SGDLS and CDR2 YYNGEE. CDR3 DNA: TGTGCCAGCAGCGTCAGCCTGGGGGCCTATGGCTACACCTTC. Its protein product is CASSVSLGAYGYTF.

Concerning this clone: The junction departs from germline at one end; a sequencing error may be responsible. The genes are TRBV6-4 and TRBJ2-3, with TRBD1 matching 7 bases. The CDR3 length is 8 residues. CDR1 and CDR2 from the germline V gene are MRHNA and SNTAGT. The CDR3 loop reads CASPGTDF. The CDR3 DNA follows: TGTGCCAGCCCAGGGACAGATTTT.

The rearrangement uses TRBV13 and TRBJ2-3; 7 bases are a match to TRBD1. V lost 4 bases and J lost 6; bases outside the gene matches: 16. The CDR3 has 17 amino acids. The germline V gene encodes CDR1 PRHDT and CDR2 FYEKMQ (reference sequence). Here the CDR3 reads CASSSQNRGPTSDTQYF. CDR3 DNA sequence: TGTGCCAGCAGCTCTCAGAACAGGGGACCTACCTCGGATACGCAGTATTTT.

This clone was seen a few times. The chain couples TRBV6-5 to TRBJ1-1; possibly TRBD1 for D (6 bases). Germline loops: CDR1 MNHEY, CDR2 SVGAGI. CDR3 size: 15 residues. Trimming removed 4 bases at V and 5 bases at J, with 17 bases between. CDR3: CASSSYRVLGTEAFF. As DNA, the CDR3 is TGTGCCAGCAGTTCCTACAGGGTTTTGGGGACTGAAGCTTTCTTT.

The rearrangement uses TRBV18 and TRBJ2-1, with D unclear. This CDR3 is 13 amino acids long. V was clipped by 0 bases and J by 6 bases, with 6 bases between them. From germline, CDR1 is KGHSH and CDR2 LQKENI. CDR3 in DNA: TGTGCCAGCTCACCACCGAGCATCAATGAGCAGTTCTTC. This sequence encodes CASSPPSINEQFF.

This clone was seen a few times. This rearrangement joins TRBV7-9 to TRBJ2-7; D gene unclear. Germline V gene lookup returns CDR1 SEHNR and CDR2 FQNEAQ (reference sequence). Trimming took 2 bases from V and 2 from J, leaving 10 bases between them. The CDR3 runs to 14 residues. CDR3 in DNA: TGTGCCAGCAGCTTATATGACGGAGCCTACGAGCAGTACTTC. Encoded protein: CASSLYDGAYEQYF.

This chain links TRBV30 with TRBJ1-6; no firm D call. V lost 0 bases and J 8 bases, leaving 11 bases between the germline ends. Germline CDR1 reads GTSNPN; CDR2 reads SVGIG (reference sequence). The CDR3 is 14 residues long. The CDR3 DNA is TGTGCCTGGAGTGTACTGAGAGGCTATTCACCCCTCCACTTT. Protein sequence: CAWSVLRGYSPLHF.

This sequence joins TRBV11-2 and TRBJ2-7; D ambiguous. The CDR3 runs to 12 residues. V was trimmed by 6 bases and J by 1 base, leaving 7 bases between them. The germline V gene has CDR1 SGHAT and CDR2 FQNNGV. The CDR3 nucleotides read TGTGCCAGCAGTAGGAGTTCCTACGAGCAGTACTTC. As protein: CASSRSSYEQYF.

This clone has just a few counts. The chain couples TRBV18 to TRBJ1-6, with 8 positions matching TRBD1. The junction had 7 bases not matched to a gene; V was cut back by 5 bases and J by 7 bases. Germline CDR1 KGHSH, CDR2 LQKENI. This CDR3 contains 15 residues. The CDR3 bases are TGTGCCAGCTCAACGACAGGGGATGAAAATTCACCCCTCCACTTT. It yields the protein CASSTTGDENSPLHF.